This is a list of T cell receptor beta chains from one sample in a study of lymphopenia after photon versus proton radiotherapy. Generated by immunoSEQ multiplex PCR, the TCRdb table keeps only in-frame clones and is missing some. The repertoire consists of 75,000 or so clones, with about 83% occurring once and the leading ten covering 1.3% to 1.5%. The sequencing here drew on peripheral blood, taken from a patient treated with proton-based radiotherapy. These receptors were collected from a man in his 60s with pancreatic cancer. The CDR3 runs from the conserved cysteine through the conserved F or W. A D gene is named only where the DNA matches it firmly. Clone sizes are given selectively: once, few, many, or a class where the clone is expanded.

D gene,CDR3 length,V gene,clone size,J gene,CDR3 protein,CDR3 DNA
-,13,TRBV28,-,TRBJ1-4,CASSLAGNEKLFF,TGTGCCAGCAGTTTAGCCGGTAATGAAAAACTGTTTTTT
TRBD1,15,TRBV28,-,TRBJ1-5,CASSSIQGSFQPQHF,TGTGCCAGCAGTTCCATACAGGGGTCTTTCCAGCCCCAGCATTTT
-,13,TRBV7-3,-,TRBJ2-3,CASSANRADTQYF,TGTGCCAGCAGCGCCAACAGGGCAGATACGCAGTATTTT
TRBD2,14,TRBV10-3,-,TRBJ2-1,CAISRTSSEKGQFF,TGTGCCATCTCCCGGACTAGCTCGGAGAAGGGGCAGTTCTTC
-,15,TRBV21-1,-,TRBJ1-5,CASKWGNHSNQPQHF,TGTGCCAGCAAGTGGGGAAACCATAGCAATCAGCCCCAGCATTTT
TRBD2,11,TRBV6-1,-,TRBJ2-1,CASRGLDEQFF,TGTGCCAGCCGCGGACTAGATGAGCAGTTCTTC
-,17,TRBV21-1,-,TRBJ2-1,CASSKARGSYDYNEQFF,TGTGCCAGCAGCAAAGCGCGTGGATCCTACGATTACAATGAGCAGTTCTTC
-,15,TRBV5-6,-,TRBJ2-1,CASSPGPAAYNEQFF,TGTGCCAGCAGCCCGGGCCCGGCAGCCTACAATGAGCAGTTCTTC
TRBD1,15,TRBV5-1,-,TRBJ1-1,CASSFTGGANTEAFF,TGCGCCAGCAGCTTTACAGGGGGCGCAAACACTGAAGCTTTCTTT
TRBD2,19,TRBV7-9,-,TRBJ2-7,CASSPGGTSGSLNAREQYF,TGTGCCAGCAGCCCAGGGGGGACTAGCGGGAGTCTTAACGCGAGGGAGCAGTACTTC
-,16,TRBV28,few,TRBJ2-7,CASSYQLATSSYEQYF,TGTGCCAGCAGTTACCAACTAGCCACGAGCTCCTACGAGCAGTACTTC
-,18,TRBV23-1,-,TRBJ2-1,CASIPRRGRHLLGGEQFF,TGCGCCAGCATCCCACGTCGAGGGAGACACCTATTGGGTGGTGAGCAGTTCTTC
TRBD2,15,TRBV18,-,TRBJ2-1,CATRTSGPWGNEQFF,TGTGCCACCAGGACTAGCGGCCCCTGGGGAAATGAGCAGTTCTTC
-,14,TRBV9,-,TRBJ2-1,CASSLSDPYNEQFF,TGTGCCAGCAGCCTTAGCGATCCCTACAATGAGCAGTTCTTC
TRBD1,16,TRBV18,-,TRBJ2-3,CASSPSRTGRTDTQYF,TGTGCCAGCTCACCATCCCGGACAGGCCGCACAGATACGCAGTATTTT
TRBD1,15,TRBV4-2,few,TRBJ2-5,CASSQGGQGQETQYF,TGTGCCAGCAGCCAAGGGGGACAGGGCCAAGAGACCCAGTACTTC
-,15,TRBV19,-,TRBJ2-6,CASSIWGSGANVLTF,TGTGCCAGTAGTATCTGGGGCTCTGGGGCCAACGTCCTGACTTTC
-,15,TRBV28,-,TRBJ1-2,CASSFAGRARDGYTF,TGTGCCAGCAGTTTTGCAGGGAGGGCCCGGGATGGCTACACCTTC
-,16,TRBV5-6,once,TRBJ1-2,CASSLQYRPSNYGYTF,TGTGCCAGCAGCTTGCAGTACAGACCTTCTAACTATGGCTACACCTTC
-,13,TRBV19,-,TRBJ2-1,CASSIGQYNEQFF,TGTGCCAGTAGTATAGGTCAATACAATGAGCAGTTCTTC
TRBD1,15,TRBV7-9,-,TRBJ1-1,CASSPPGQRNTEAFF,TGTGCCAGCAGCCCGCCGGGACAGAGGAACACTGAAGCTTTCTTT
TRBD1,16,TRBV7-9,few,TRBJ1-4,CASSSQGQGAKVGLFF,TGTGCCAGCAGCTCGCAGGGCCAGGGGGCTAAGGTTGGACTGTTTTTT
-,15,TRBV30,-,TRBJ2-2,CAWSVLGRNTGELFF,TGTGCCTGGAGTGTACTAGGGAGAAACACCGGGGAGCTGTTTTTT
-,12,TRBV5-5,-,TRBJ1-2,CASSVDRYGYTF,TGTGCCAGCAGCGTCGACCGCTATGGCTACACCTTC
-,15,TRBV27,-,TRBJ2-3,CASSLGGEGTDTQYF,TGTGCCAGCAGTTTAGGGGGAGAGGGAACAGATACGCAGTATTTT
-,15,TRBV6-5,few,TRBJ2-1,CASSPGESSYNEQFF,TGTGCCAGCAGCCCAGGGGAAAGCTCCTACAATGAGCAGTTCTTC
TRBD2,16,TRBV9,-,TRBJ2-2,CASSVGHGRAPGELFF,TGTGCCAGCAGCGTAGGCCACGGGAGGGCCCCCGGGGAGCTGTTTTTT
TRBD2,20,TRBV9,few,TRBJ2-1,CASSPPPRLAGTFSYNEQFF,TGTGCCAGCAGCCCTCCCCCCCGACTAGCGGGAACCTTCTCCTACAATGAGCAGTTCTTC
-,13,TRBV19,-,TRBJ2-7,CASSKGHLYEQYF,TGTGCCAGTAGTAAGGGACACCTCTACGAGCAGTACTTC